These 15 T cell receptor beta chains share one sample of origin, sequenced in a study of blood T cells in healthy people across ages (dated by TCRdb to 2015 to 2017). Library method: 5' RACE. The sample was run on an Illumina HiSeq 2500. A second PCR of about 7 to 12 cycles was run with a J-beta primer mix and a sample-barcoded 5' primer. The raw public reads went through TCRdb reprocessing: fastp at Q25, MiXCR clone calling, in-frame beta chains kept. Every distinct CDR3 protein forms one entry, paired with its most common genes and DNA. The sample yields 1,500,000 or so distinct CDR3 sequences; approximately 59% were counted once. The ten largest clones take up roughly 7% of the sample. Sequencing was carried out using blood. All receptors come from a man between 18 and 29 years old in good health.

DNA for the CDR3: TGTGCCAGCCTAGGGCTAGCGGTTTCCTACGAGCAGTACTTC. This translates into CASLGLAVSYEQYF. This chain links TRBV2 with TRBJ2-7; 7 bases are shared with TRBD2. The trim removed 8 bases at V and 1 base at J, leaving 8 bases unmatched. Germline V lookup: CDR1 SNHLY, CDR2 FYNNEI. The CDR3 has 14 residues.

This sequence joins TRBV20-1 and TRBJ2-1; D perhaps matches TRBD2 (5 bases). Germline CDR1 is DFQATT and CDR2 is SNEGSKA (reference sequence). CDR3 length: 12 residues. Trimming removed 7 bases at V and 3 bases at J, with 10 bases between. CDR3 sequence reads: CSVCRDYNEQFF. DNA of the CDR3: TGCAGTGTTTGTCGGGACTACAATGAGCAGTTCTTC.

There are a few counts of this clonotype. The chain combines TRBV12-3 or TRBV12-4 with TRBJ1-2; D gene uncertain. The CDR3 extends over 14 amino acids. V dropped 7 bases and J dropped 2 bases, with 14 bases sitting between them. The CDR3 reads CASNKVGLNYGYTF. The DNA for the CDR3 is TGTGCCAGCAACAAAGTGGGGTTGAACTATGGCTACACCTTC.

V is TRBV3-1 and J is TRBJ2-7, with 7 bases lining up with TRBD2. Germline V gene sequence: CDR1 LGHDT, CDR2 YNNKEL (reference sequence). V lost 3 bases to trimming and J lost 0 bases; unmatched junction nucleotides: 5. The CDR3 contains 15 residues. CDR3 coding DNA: TGTGCCAGCAGCCACTCTAGCGGTACCTCCTACGAGCAGTACTTC. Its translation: CASSHSSGTSYEQYF.

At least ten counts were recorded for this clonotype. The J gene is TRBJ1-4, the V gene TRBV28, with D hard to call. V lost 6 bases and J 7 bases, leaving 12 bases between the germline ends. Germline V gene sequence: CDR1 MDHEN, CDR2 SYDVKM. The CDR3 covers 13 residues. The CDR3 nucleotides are TGTGCCAGCAGGTTCGGACCGGGTGAAAAACTGTTTTTT. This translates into CASRFGPGEKLFF.

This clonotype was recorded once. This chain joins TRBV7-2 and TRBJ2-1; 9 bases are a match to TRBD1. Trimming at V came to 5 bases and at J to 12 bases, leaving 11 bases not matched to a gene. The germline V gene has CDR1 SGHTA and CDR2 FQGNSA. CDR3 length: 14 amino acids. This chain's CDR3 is CASSAGTGQERQFF. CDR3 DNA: TGTGCCAGCAGCGCAGGGACAGGGCAGGAGAGGCAGTTCTTC.

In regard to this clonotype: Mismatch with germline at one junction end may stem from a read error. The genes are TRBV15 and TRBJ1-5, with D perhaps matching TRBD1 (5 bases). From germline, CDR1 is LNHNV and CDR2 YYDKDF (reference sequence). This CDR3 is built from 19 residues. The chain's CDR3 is CATGRDLSRGQGYNQPQHF. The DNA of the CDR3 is TGTGCCACCGGCAGAGATCTTTCAAGGGGCCAGGGATACAATCAGCCCCAGCATTTT.

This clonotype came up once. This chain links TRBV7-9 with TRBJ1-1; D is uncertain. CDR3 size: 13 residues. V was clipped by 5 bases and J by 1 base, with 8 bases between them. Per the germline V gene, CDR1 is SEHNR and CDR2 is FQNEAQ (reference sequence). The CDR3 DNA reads TGTGCCAGCAGCGACACGACGAACACTGAAGCTTTCTTT. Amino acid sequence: CASSDTTNTEAFF. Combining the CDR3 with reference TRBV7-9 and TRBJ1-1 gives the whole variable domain DTGVSQNPRHKITKRGQNVTFRCDPISEHNRLYWYRQTLGQGPEFLTYFQNEAQLEKSRLLSDRFSAERPKGSFSTLEIQRTEQGDSAMYLCASSDTTNTEAFFGQGTRLTVV.

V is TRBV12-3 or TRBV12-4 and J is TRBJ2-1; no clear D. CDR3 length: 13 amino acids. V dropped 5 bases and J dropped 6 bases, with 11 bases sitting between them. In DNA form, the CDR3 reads TGTGCCAGCAGTCGAACTCGAACCAATGAGCAGTTCTTC. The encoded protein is CASSRTRTNEQFF.

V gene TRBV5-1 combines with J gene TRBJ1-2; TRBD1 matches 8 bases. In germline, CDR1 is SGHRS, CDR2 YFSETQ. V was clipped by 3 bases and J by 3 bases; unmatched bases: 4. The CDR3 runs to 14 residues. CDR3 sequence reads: CASSSGQGHYGYTF. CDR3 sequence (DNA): TGCGCCAGCAGCTCTGGACAGGGCCACTATGGCTACACCTTC. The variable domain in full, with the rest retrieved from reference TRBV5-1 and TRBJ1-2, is KAGVTQTPRYLIKTRGQQVTLSCSPISGHRSVSWYQQTPGQGLQFLFEYFSETQRNKGNFPGRFSGRQFSNSRSEMNVSTLELGDSALYLCASSSGQGHYGYTFGSGTRLTVV.

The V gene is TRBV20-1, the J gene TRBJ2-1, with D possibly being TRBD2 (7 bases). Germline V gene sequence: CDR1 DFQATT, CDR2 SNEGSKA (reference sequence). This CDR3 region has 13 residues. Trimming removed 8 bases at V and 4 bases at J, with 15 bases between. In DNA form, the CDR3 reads TGCAGTAACCTGGGGGGGCGGTACAATGAGCAGTTCTTC. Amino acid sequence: CSNLGGRYNEQFF.

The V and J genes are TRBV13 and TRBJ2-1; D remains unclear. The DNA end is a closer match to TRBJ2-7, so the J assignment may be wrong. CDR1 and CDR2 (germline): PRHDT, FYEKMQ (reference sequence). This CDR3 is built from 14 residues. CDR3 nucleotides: TGTGCCAGCAGCTCCCTGGGCTCCTACAATGAGCAGTACTTC. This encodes CASSSLGSYNEQYF.

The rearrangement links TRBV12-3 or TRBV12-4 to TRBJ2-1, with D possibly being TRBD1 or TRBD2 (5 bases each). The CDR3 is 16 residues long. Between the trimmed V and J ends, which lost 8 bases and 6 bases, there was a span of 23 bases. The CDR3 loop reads CASLAGPGPHLNEQFF. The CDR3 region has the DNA TGTGCCAGCCTGGCTGGCCCGGGACCGCATCTCAATGAGCAGTTCTTC.

The CDR3 DNA reads as TGTGCCAGCAAGAAACTGAGCGAGCAGTACTTC. Its protein is CASKKLSEQYF. The V call is TRBV28, the J call TRBJ2-7; D is ambiguous. In germline, CDR1 is MDHEN, CDR2 SYDVKM. V was cut by 7 bases and J by 6 bases, with 10 bases left in between. CDR3 length: 11 residues.

The DNA of the CDR3 is TGTGCCAGCAGCTTCGGCGGGAGGTTAAGCAACAATGAGCAGTTCTTC. It translates to CASSFGGRLSNNEQFF. The rearrangement links TRBV11-2 to TRBJ2-1; the match to TRBD2 covers 8 bases. CDR1 is SGHAT, CDR2 FQNNGV, per germline. Trimming at V came to 3 bases and at J to 5 bases, leaving 9 bases not matched to a gene. This CDR3 has 16 residues.